The 21 T cell receptor beta chains presented below share a single source sample, sequenced in a study of graft-versus-host responses after intestinal transplantation. The method was immunoSEQ multiplex PCR; TCRdb's version includes in-frame clones alone and lacks a portion of them. The data contain 35,000 to 45,000 clones, over 75% of them singletons. The sample in question was PBMCs, obtained 524 days after transplant. The receptors stem from a human patient who received an intestinal transplant, so some T cells may come from the graft donor.

V usage is TRBV19 and J usage is TRBJ2-5; 7 bases agree with TRBD1. The CDR3 sequence is 15 residues long. Germline values: CDR1 LNHDA, CDR2 SQIVND (reference sequence). Trimming cost V 6 bases and J 2 bases; bases outside gene matches: 9. DNA for the CDR3: TGTGCCAGTAGAAACCCAGGGGGTCCTCAAGAGACCCAGTACTTC. This encodes CASRNPGGPQETQYF.

V usage is TRBV19 and J usage is TRBJ2-7, with D tentatively TRBD1 (6 bases). The CDR3 totals 14 residues. Germline V gives CDR1 LNHDA, CDR2 SQIVND (reference sequence). V lost 4 bases to trimming and J lost 3 bases, with 13 bases between them. In DNA form, the CDR3 reads TGTGCCAGTAGTAGGGGGACAAACCTCTACGAGCAGTACTTC. Its protein is CASSRGTNLYEQYF.

The V and J genes are TRBV19 and TRBJ1-5, with 8 bases matching TRBD1. V was pared by 7 bases and J by 1 base, with 24 bases of the junction left unmatched. The CDR3 spans 21 residues. The germline gives CDR1 LNHDA, CDR2 SQIVND (reference sequence). The CDR3 is CASIGLNWSGQGPFSNQPQHF. CDR3 DNA sequence: TGTGCCAGTATTGGCCTGAATTGGAGTGGACAGGGACCTTTCAGCAATCAGCCCCAGCATTTT.

The V call is TRBV18, the J call TRBJ2-3; 7 bases align to TRBD1. The CDR3 totals 16 residues. In germline, CDR1 is KGHSH, CDR2 LQKENI. The V and J ends lost 3 bases and 3 bases, in that order; junction bases with no gene match: 9. CDR3 loop: CASSPLDRVVTDTQYF. The DNA of the CDR3 is TGTGCCAGCTCACCCCTCGACAGGGTGGTAACAGATACGCAGTATTTT.

This chain uses TRBV30 with TRBJ1-2; 9 bases are shared with TRBD1. V trimming: 0 bases; J trimming: 7 bases; junction bases outside the gene matches: 3. Germline V gives CDR1 GTSNPN, CDR2 SVGIG (reference sequence). CDR3 size: 13 residues. CDR3 in DNA: TGTGCCTGGAGTGTACAGGGGGCGACTGGCTACACCTTC. This encodes CAWSVQGATGYTF.

The chain's CDR3 is CASSLRGLSSYNEQFF. The CDR3 bases are TGTGCCAGCAGTTTGCGCGGGTTGAGCTCCTACAATGAGCAGTTCTTC. The chain joins TRBV27 to TRBJ2-1; D possibly corresponds to TRBD2 (5 bases). V was pared by 3 bases and J by 0 bases, with 12 bases between. This CDR3 comprises 16 residues. Looked up from germline, CDR1 is MNHEY and CDR2 is SMNVEV (reference sequence).

The V call is TRBV5-4, the J call TRBJ2-7; D is ambiguous. Germline loops: CDR1 SGHNT, CDR2 YYREEE (reference sequence). V lost 5 bases and J 3 bases, leaving 12 bases between the germline ends. The CDR3 runs to 13 residues. CDR3 nucleotides: TGTGCCAGCAGACTAACAAATAACTACGAGCAGTACTTC. It codes for CASRLTNNYEQYF.

The J gene is TRBJ2-5, the V gene TRBV16; the match to TRBD1 covers 9 bases. V shed 4 bases and J 3 bases; nucleotides not matched to a gene: 3. CDR1 and CDR2 from the germline V gene are KGHSY and FQNENV. The CDR3 contains 14 residues. In DNA, the CDR3 is TGTGCCAGCAGCCGCAGGACAGGGGAAGAGACCCAGTACTTC. It encodes CASSRRTGEETQYF.

CDR3 DNA: TGTGCCAGCAGCGCCCGACAGGGCTACAATGAGCAGTTCTTC. This gives the protein CASSARQGYNEQFF. The chain links TRBV7-8 to TRBJ2-1, with TRBD1 matching over 7 bases. J lost 3 bases, V lost 5 bases, and 4 bases had no gene match. The CDR3 covers 14 residues. Per the germline V gene, CDR1 is SGHVS and CDR2 is FQNEAQ. Using reference TRBV7-8 and TRBJ2-1 for the parts outside the CDR3, the full variable domain is GAGVSQSPRYKVAKRGQDVALRCDPISGHVSLFWYQQALGQGPEFLTYFQNEAQLDKSGLPSDRFFAERPEGSVSTLKIQRTQQEDSAVYLCASSARQGYNEQFFGPGTRLTVL.

The genes are TRBV28 and TRBJ2-5; weak D call: TRBD2 (6 bases). This CDR3 contains 13 residues. The V and J ends lost 5 bases and 1 base respectively, with 8 bases between them. The germline V gene has CDR1 MDHEN and CDR2 SYDVKM. This CDR3 is CASSAGPQETQYF. For the CDR3, the DNA is TGTGCCAGCAGTGCGGGGCCCCAAGAGACCCAGTACTTC.

The V and J genes are TRBV5-1 and TRBJ1-5, with TRBD1 as a possible D gene (6 bases). The CDR3 has 15 amino acids. Trimming removed 4 bases at V and 3 bases at J, with 14 bases between. Per germline, CDR1 SGHRS and CDR2 YFSETQ. The CDR3 sequence is CASSLDSSLNQPQHF. CDR3 sequence (DNA): TGCGCCAGCAGCCTGGACAGTTCCCTCAATCAGCCCCAGCATTTT.

This rearrangement joins TRBV5-5 to TRBJ1-2; 8 nucleotides line up with TRBD1. V gave up 2 bases and J gave up 4 bases; unmatched junction bases: 4. Germline loops: CDR1 SGHKS, CDR2 YYEKEE (reference sequence). The CDR3 consists of 14 residues. The CDR3 sequence is CASSLTGGIYGYTF. In DNA, the CDR3 is TGTGCCAGCAGCTTAACAGGGGGAATCTATGGCTACACCTTC.

The rearrangement links TRBV6-1 to TRBJ1-5; TRBD1 aligns across 8 bases. Trimming removed 6 bases from V and 4 bases from J; junction bases left unmatched: 5. This CDR3 region has 14 residues. Germline V lookup: CDR1 MNHNS, CDR2 SASEGT. The DNA for the CDR3 is TGTGCCAGCAGAGATACAGGGGGGAATCAGCCCCAGCATTTT. It codes for CASRDTGGNQPQHF.

V is TRBV27 and J is TRBJ2-7; 7 positions agree with TRBD2. This CDR3 is 16 amino acids long. The V segment lost 8 bases and the J segment 3 bases; nucleotides outside the gene matches: 16. Per the germline V gene, CDR1 is MNHEY and CDR2 is SMNVEV (reference sequence). CDR3 region: CASAPLGRERYYEQYF. DNA of the CDR3: TGTGCCAGCGCTCCCCTCGGGCGGGAGAGATACTACGAGCAGTACTTC.

The chain recombines TRBV9 with TRBJ2-1; D is ambiguous. Deletions cut 4 bases from V and 8 bases from J, with 16 bases between. The CDR3 is 14 residues long. Germline V gene data show CDR1 as SGDLS and CDR2 as YYNGEE. The CDR3 loop reads CASSPTSDPDEQFF. In DNA form, the CDR3 reads TGTGCCAGCAGCCCCACCTCGGACCCGGATGAGCAGTTCTTC. Using reference TRBV9 and TRBJ2-1 for the parts outside the CDR3, the full variable domain is DSGVTQTPKHLITATGQRVTLRCSPRSGDLSVYWYQQSLDQGLQFLIQYYNGEERAKGNILERFSAQQFPDLHSELNLSSLELGDSALYFCASSPTSDPDEQFFGPGTRLTVL.

This chain uses TRBV27 with TRBJ2-7; 12 nucleotides match TRBD2. Germline V gene lookup returns CDR1 MNHEY and CDR2 SMNVEV (reference sequence). This CDR3 is 16 amino acids long. The V and J ends lost 5 bases and 4 bases, in that order; junction bases with no gene match: 9. In DNA form, the CDR3 reads TGTGCCAGCAGTGGGGTAGGGACTAGCGGGCGGTACGAGCAGTACTTC. Translation: CASSGVGTSGRYEQYF.

This chain links TRBV30 with TRBJ2-5; 7 bases agree with TRBD2. The germline CDR1 and CDR2 sequences are GTSNPN and SVGIG (reference sequence). The CDR3 consists of 13 residues. After removal of 5 bases from V and 3 bases from J, the junction contained 6 bases not matched to a gene. The CDR3 loop is CAWRPSGKETQYF. CDR3 in DNA: TGTGCCTGGCGGCCTAGCGGTAAAGAGACCCAGTACTTC.

J is TRBJ1-4 and V is TRBV6-1; D gene ambiguous. The CDR3 is 15 amino acids. V was shortened by 3 bases and J by 5 bases, with 13 bases between the two germline ends. Germline loops: CDR1 MNHNS, CDR2 SASEGT. The DNA of the CDR3 is TGTGCCAGCAGTGACGCCCAGGCAGCAAATGAAAAACTGTTTTTT. Its protein product is CASSDAQAANEKLFF.

The chain links TRBV4-2 to TRBJ1-1; possibly TRBD1 for D (6 bases). Germline CDR1 reads LGHNA; CDR2 reads YNFKEQ. V gave up 1 base and J gave up 3 bases, with 15 bases separating them. The CDR3 has 16 amino acids. The CDR3 DNA is TGTGCCAGCAGCCAAGGCAGGGGAGCTGGGGACACTGAAGCTTTCTTT. Translated: CASSQGRGAGDTEAFF.

The CDR3 protein is CATTGRGTDTQYF. The CDR3 DNA reads as TGTGCCACCACGGGCCGGGGCACAGATACGCAGTATTTT. V and J are TRBV28 and TRBJ2-3; no firm D call. The CDR3 totals 13 residues. Germline CDR1 is MDHEN and CDR2 is SYDVKM. V lost 10 bases, J lost 1 base, and 12 bases lay in between.

V is TRBV14 and J is TRBJ2-1; TRBD1 aligns across 10 bases. There are 16 residues in the CDR3. Losses at the gene ends were 0 bases for V and 5 bases for J; bases not matched to a gene: 4. Germline assignment: CDR1 SGHDN and CDR2 FVKESK. The CDR3 DNA follows: TGTGCCAGCAGCCAAGAGGCTGGGACAGGGGACAATGAGCAGTTCTTC. Translation gives CASSQEAGTGDNEQFF.